The rows below give T cell receptor beta chains drawn from one sample of a study of Ad26.COV2.S vaccination and SARS-CoV-2 variants. Some clones are missing from TCRdb's copy, which holds only in-frame ones; the method was immunoSEQ multiplex PCR. The table shows some 250,000 clones, with roughly 90% occurring only once. The sequencing here drew on peripheral blood, taken in a trial of Ad26.COV2.S vaccine versus placebo. Source of these receptors: a person aged 18-65 years who received the Ad26.COV2.S COVID-19 vaccine or a placebo. The conserved cysteine and the conserved F or W are not part of the CDR3 here. The order of the fields is V gene, CDR3 length, CDR3 protein.

TRBV6-5	13	ASSSQDRVSYEQY
TRBV18	11	ASSHRGLETQY
TRBV30	11	AWSVLRGYGYT
TRBV30	11	AWDTGPLETQY
TRBV5-6	10	ASSKTGLEAF
TRBV7-3	13	ASSSSAGGYNEQF
TRBV30	11	AWRRDTTYEQY
TRBV7-2	11	ASSLGLKETQY
TRBV3-1/TRBV3-2	14	ASSQEKSGQSYEQY
TRBV7-3	13	ASSLGGIANTEAF
TRBV2	12	ASSVLGPTGGYT
TRBV6-5	13	ASSSDMGATGELF
TRBV9	21	ASSVGGRGVPSPQGSGANVLT
TRBV6-2/TRBV6-3	14	ASSYSSTGGNSEAF
TRBV6-4	13	ASSDGTSGGDTQY
TRBV24-1	14	ATSDRDTPFNYGYT
TRBV7-2	13	ASSDPGREADTQY
TRBV10-3	12	AISEAGVPSPLH
TRBV6-6	14	ASSRGTGQFGGEQF
TRBV28	16	ASSSWADGTGYNSPLH
TRBV4-3	13	ASSTDRNSYNEQF
TRBV7-2	13	ASSLGVTGRDEQY
TRBV7-3	13	ASSEVTGGRTEAF
TRBV2	11	ASRGWWGHGYT
TRBV24-1	12	ATGSRRGTDTQY
TRBV3-1/TRBV3-2	13	ASSHSLQGVEKLF
TRBV18	17	ASSPGRTLRINSNQPQH
TRBV6-9	9	ASTLGDSLF
TRBV6-5	12	ASRLPGQGNTIY
TRBV7-2	16	ASSWDRAYIPGKYGYT
TRBV5-5	12	ASSLDQGTFEQY
TRBV10-3	16	ATRQTSGRARGDNEQF
TRBV18	12	ASSPFRDRETQY
TRBV7-8	15	ASSLGLAGAAKNIQY
TRBV7-2	13	ASSLTGSSNQPQH
TRBV28	12	ASSLLPRAGEQY
TRBV7-2	14	ASSPGGGLNTGELF
TRBV11-2	14	ASRRDSNRLQETQY
TRBV12-3/TRBV12-4	11	ASSLGLDNEQF
TRBV28	15	ASSAVTSGGLYNEQF
TRBV5-6	12	ASSWGQGQGGYT
TRBV11-2	11	ASSPGSIYEQY
TRBV18	16	ASSSRGGLDSGANVLT